The 29 T cell receptor beta chains presented below share a single source sample, sequenced in a study of molecular identifiers for immune sequencing clone quantification. TCRdb processed the PCR reads anew with MiXCR; each CDR3 protein has one entry. The sample has some 680,000 distinct CDR3 sequences, over 25% seen once. Input material: naive CD8+ T cells from blood, with Jurkat cell RNA spiked in. As to subset: FACS-sorted CD8+CD4-CCR7+CD45RA+ naive T cells. Receptors originate from a human donor in good health. Some libraries in this study had Jurkat cell RNA spiked in.

A remark on this clonotype: Mismatch with germline at one junction end may stem from a read error. J is TRBJ2-1 and V is TRBV6-4; 10 bases map to TRBD2. The germline CDR1 and CDR2 sequences are MRHNA and SNTAGT. The CDR3 spans 15 residues. The CDR3 DNA is TGTGCCGGCAGTAATGGACTAGCGGCCTACAATGAGCAGTTCTTC. Its translation is CAGSNGLAAYNEQFF.

The genes are TRBV20-1 and TRBJ2-6; D ambiguous. Per the germline V gene, CDR1 is DFQATT and CDR2 is SNEGSKA (reference sequence). With 0 bases removed from V and 3 bases from J, the gap between germline ends came to 9 bases. The CDR3 has 15 residues. The CDR3 region has the DNA TGCAGTGCTAGAGATCCGGAATATGGGGCCAACGTCCTGACTTTC. Amino acid sequence: CSARDPEYGANVLTF.

This chain connects TRBV4-1 to TRBJ1-6; D remains ambiguous. Germline V CDR1 and CDR2: MGHRA, YSYEKL. The V gene lost 0 bases and the J gene lost 5 bases, with 11 bases spanning the gap. The CDR3 totals 16 residues. The CDR3 loop is CASSQEVSDHNSPLHF. The CDR3 DNA reads as TGCGCCAGCAGCCAAGAAGTGTCGGACCATAATTCACCCCTCCACTTT.

This clonotype has a handful of counts. The gene calls are TRBV21-1 and TRBJ2-2; TRBD1 reflects the table's D call only, with no check against the DNA. TRBV21-1 is recorded as a pseudogene. This CDR3 is built from 16 residues. The CDR3 protein is CASSKVRTGGTGELFF. In DNA form, the CDR3 reads TGTGCCAGCAGCAAAGTTCGGACAGGGGGCACCGGGGAGCTGTTTTTT.

The CDR3 spells CASSLDRDRGLEQYF. The CDR3 DNA sequence: TGTGCCAGCAGCTTAGACCGGGACAGGGGACTCGAGCAGTACTTC. The chain employs TRBV7-6 and TRBJ2-7, with 10 bases matching TRBD1. J gave up 6 bases and V 1 base, and 6 bases lay outside the gene matches. Per the germline V gene, CDR1 is SGHVS and CDR2 is FNYEAQ. This CDR3 has 15 residues.

The chain employs TRBV20-1 and TRBJ2-5; possible D gene TRBD1, 6 bases. The V and J ends lost 6 bases and 4 bases respectively, with 15 bases between them. This CDR3 comprises 13 residues. Germline CDR1 DFQATT, CDR2 SNEGSKA (reference sequence). This CDR3 is CSARQAYRETQYF. The CDR3 nucleotides read TGCAGTGCCAGACAGGCCTACCGAGAGACCCAGTACTTC.

The table lists this clonotype with many counts. This CDR3 is CAWSEDQEGQAEDTQYF. The CDR3 bases are TGTGCCTGGAGTGAGGATCAGGAGGGCCAAGCTGAAGATACGCAGTATTTT. The gene calls are TRBV30 and TRBJ2-3; maybe TRBD2 (6 bases). The CDR3 consists of 17 residues. CDR1 is GTSNPN and CDR2 is SVGIG in the germline V gene (reference sequence). The ends were cut back, 1 base at V and 5 bases at J, with 22 bases in the middle.

This clonotype was seen repeatedly, ten times or more. V is TRBV7-9 and J is TRBJ2-5; tentatively, D is TRBD2 (5 bases). Trimming cost V 5 bases and J 7 bases, with 11 bases left between them. The CDR3 has 12 amino acids. The V gene's germline CDR1 is SEHNR and CDR2 FQNEAQ (reference sequence). This CDR3 is CASSQDFRTQYF. For the CDR3, the DNA is TGTGCCAGCAGCCAGGACTTTAGGACCCAGTACTTC.

As concerns this clonotype: A read error may explain this, as a much larger clone is one base away. The chain couples TRBV6-2 or TRBV6-3 to TRBJ2-1; D is uncertain. This CDR3 comprises 13 residues. CDR1 is MNHEY, CDR2 SVGEGT, per germline. With 8 bases removed from V and 5 bases from J, the gap between germline ends came to 13 bases. The CDR3 sequence is CASVPGSHNEQFF. The CDR3 DNA sequence: TGTGCCAGCGTCCCCGGATCACACAATGAGCAGTTCTTC.

The chain has TRBV6-6 and TRBJ2-1; TRBD2 aligns across 13 bases. V shed 2 bases and J 8 bases; nucleotides not matched to a gene: 6. The CDR3 totals 16 residues. Germline V gives CDR1 MNHNY, CDR2 SVGAGI (reference sequence). CDR3 coding DNA: TGTGCCAGCAGTTACCGTGGGACTAGCGGGAACGATGAGCAGTTCTTC. This gives the protein CASSYRGTSGNDEQFF.

Many counts were recorded for this clonotype. The chain has TRBV30 and TRBJ2-7, with D unresolved. Germline assignment: CDR1 GTSNPN and CDR2 SVGIG (reference sequence). Trimming removed 0 bases at V and 6 bases at J, with 12 bases between. The CDR3 sequence is 13 residues long. CDR3 amino acids: CAWSVATHLEQYF. In DNA form, the CDR3 reads TGTGCCTGGAGTGTGGCGACACACCTCGAGCAGTACTTC.

The genes are TRBV7-9 and TRBJ2-1; unclear D gene. V was cut by 0 bases and J by 5 bases, with 17 bases left in between. The germline CDR1 and CDR2 sequences are SEHNR and FQNEAQ (reference sequence). This CDR3 region has 17 residues. The CDR3 region is CASSLAQTYLSNNEQFF. CDR3 bases: TGTGCCAGCAGCTTAGCCCAGACGTACCTATCGAACAATGAGCAGTTCTTC.

V usage is TRBV2 and J usage is TRBJ2-7; D is unresolved. CDR3 length: 15 residues. Germline-derived CDR1 and CDR2 are SNHLY and FYNNEI. V was trimmed by 2 bases and J by 0 bases, leaving 11 bases between them. In DNA, the CDR3 is TGTGCCAGCAGTGAACTGCCCGGTAGCTCCTACGAGCAGTACTTC. Amino acids: CASSELPGSSYEQYF.

With regard to this clonotype: A much larger clonotype is one base distant, so this may be a read error. The chain carries TRBV23-1 and TRBJ1-2; perhaps TRBD1 as D (6 bases). TRBV23-1 is assigned to the ORF class and has an uncertain function. The CDR3 sequence is 16 residues long. CDR3 sequence (DNA): TGCGCCAGCAGTCAATCGTGGCAGGGGCTTAACTATGGCTGCACCTTC. Protein sequence: CASSQSWQGLNYGCTF.

The V call is TRBV7-8, the J call TRBJ2-7; D gene uncertain. CDR1 SGHVS and CDR2 FQNEAQ come from the germline V gene. The CDR3 runs 13 residues. Trimming cost V 2 bases and J 4 bases, with 9 bases left between them. CDR3: CASSLKAAYEQYF. CDR3 DNA: TGTGCCAGCAGCTTAAAGGCGGCATACGAGCAGTACTTC.

The table lists this clonotype with many counts. V is TRBV5-4 and J is TRBJ2-3, with 8 positions matching TRBD2. This CDR3 is built from 15 residues. J lost 5 bases, V lost 3 bases, and 8 bases had no gene match. The germline V gene encodes CDR1 SGHNT and CDR2 YYREEE (reference sequence). Written as DNA, the CDR3 is TGTGCCAGCAGCTGGGGACTAGTTTTGCAAGATACGCAGTATTTT. It specifies CASSWGLVLQDTQYF.

This sequence joins TRBV11-2 and TRBJ2-7, with 7 bases that match TRBD2. Germline loops: CDR1 SGHAT, CDR2 FQNNGV. The CDR3 has 16 residues. J gave up 2 bases and V 4 bases, and 11 bases lay outside the gene matches. This CDR3 is CASSSERGPDPYEQYF. DNA for the CDR3: TGTGCCAGCAGCTCAGAGCGGGGTCCAGATCCCTACGAGCAGTACTTC.

The chain combines TRBV7-9 with TRBJ1-1; D ambiguous. Germline lookup yields CDR1 SEHNR and CDR2 FQNEAQ (reference sequence). The CDR3 contains 14 residues. V was shortened by 5 bases and J by 6 bases, with 16 bases between the two germline ends. The CDR3 DNA sequence: TGTGCCAGCAGCCCTGGGCGGTCGACGGCTGAAGCTTTCTTT. Amino acids: CASSPGRSTAEAFF.

This clonotype was recorded a few times. This chain joins TRBV10-2 and TRBJ2-5; 13 positions match TRBD2. The V and J ends lost 5 bases and 3 bases, in that order; junction bases with no gene match: 0. Germline CDR1 WSHSY, CDR2 SAAADI. The CDR3 spans 14 residues. The CDR3: CASSTSGGEETQYF. The CDR3 nucleotides are TGCGCCAGCAGTACTAGCGGGGGGGAAGAGACCCAGTACTTC.

This clonotype was counted only a few times. The chain has TRBV12-5 and TRBJ2-1, with D unresolved. Germline CDR1 reads LGHNT; CDR2 reads FRNRAP. Trimming shortened V by 5 bases and J by 6 bases, and 17 bases separated the two germline ends. The CDR3 consists of 15 residues. CDR3 sequence reads: CASGISISPTNEQFF. As DNA, the CDR3 is TGTGCTAGTGGTATCAGTATATCACCAACCAATGAGCAGTTCTTC.

This clonotype came up many times. The rearrangement links TRBV28 to TRBJ2-1; possibly TRBD1 or TRBD2 for D (5 bases each). Germline CDR1 and CDR2: MDHEN and SYDVKM. Trimming removed 5 bases at V and 10 bases at J, with 15 bases between. CDR3 length equals 13 residues. The CDR3 spells CASSARGLREQFF. CDR3 nucleotides: TGTGCCAGCAGTGCCCGGGGCCTCCGAGAGCAGTTCTTC.

A remark on this clonotype: A much larger clone lies one base from this, so it may be a read error. The chain recombines TRBV4-1 with TRBJ2-1; no reliable D call. The V and J ends lost 4 bases and 8 bases respectively, with 12 bases between them. Germline V lookup: CDR1 MGHRA, CDR2 YSYEKL. The CDR3 length is 13 residues. CDR3 residues: CASSPVSIYEQFF. The DNA for the CDR3 is TGCGCCAGCAGCCCAGTTAGCATCTATGAGCAGTTCTTC.

Turning to this clonotype: This may come from a read error, since a much larger clone is one base off. The rearrangement uses TRBV7-3 and TRBJ2-1; possible D gene TRBD1, 5 bases. The CDR3 spans 14 residues. CDR1 SGHTA and CDR2 FQGTGA come from the germline V gene. Trimming shortened V by 4 bases and J by 6 bases, and 13 bases separated the two germline ends. CDR3 amino acids: CASSYQGSCNEQFF. Here the CDR3 DNA reads TGTGCCAGCAGCTACCAGGGAAGTTGCAATGAGCAGTTCTTC. Full variable domain (missing parts from reference TRBV7-3 and TRBJ2-1): GAGVSQTPSNKVTEKGKYVELRCDPISGHTALYWYRQSLGQGPEFLIYFQGTGAADDSGLPNDRFFAVRPEGSVSTLKIQRTERGDSAVYLCASSYQGSCNEQFFGPGTRLTVL.

This chain links TRBV4-2 with TRBJ1-5, with D unresolved. The V gene lost 0 bases and the J gene lost 0 bases, with 9 bases spanning the gap. CDR1 LGHNA and CDR2 YNFKEQ come from the germline V gene. This CDR3 is built from 16 residues. In DNA form, the CDR3 reads TGTGCCAGCAGCCAAGATTCGGGATATAGCAATCAGCCCCAGCATTTT. This sequence encodes CASSQDSGYSNQPQHF.

This clonotype appeared many times. The V call is TRBV7-9, the J call TRBJ2-7; D is unclear. Germline V gene data show CDR1 as SEHNR and CDR2 as FQNEAQ (reference sequence). This CDR3 comprises 14 residues. The V gene lost 5 bases and the J gene lost 2 bases, with 13 bases spanning the gap. The CDR3: CASSGLGVTYEQYF. The CDR3 coding sequence is TGTGCCAGCAGCGGCTTGGGCGTAACCTACGAGCAGTACTTC.

The chain employs TRBV6-1 and TRBJ1-3, with 7 bases fitting TRBD1. Germline V gene lookup returns CDR1 MNHNS and CDR2 SASEGT. The trim removed 5 bases at V and 0 bases at J, leaving 7 bases unmatched. This CDR3 has 16 amino acids. CDR3 amino acids: CASSPVGQISGNTIYF. CDR3 coding DNA: TGTGCCAGCAGTCCTGTGGGACAGATCTCTGGAAACACCATATATTTT.

This clonotype was detected many times. This rearrangement joins TRBV28 to TRBJ2-7; D may be TRBD1 or TRBD2 (6 bases each). Trimming took 5 bases from V and 6 from J, leaving 20 bases between them. Germline V CDR1 and CDR2: MDHEN, SYDVKM. There are 15 residues in the CDR3. CDR3 nucleotides: TGTGCCAGCAGTCCCCGGGACACCGGAGGGATCGAGCAGTACTTC. Protein sequence: CASSPRDTGGIEQYF.

A few counts support this clonotype. The chain recombines TRBV7-9 with TRBJ2-2, with TRBD2 identical over 13 bases. Per germline, CDR1 SEHNR and CDR2 FQNEAQ (reference sequence). This CDR3 region has 23 residues. V was pared by 5 bases and J by 4 bases, with 25 bases of the junction left unmatched. This CDR3 reads CASSGRHIEGKGLAGVSTGELFF. In nucleotides, the CDR3 is TGTGCCAGCAGCGGACGGCATATCGAAGGCAAAGGACTAGCGGGAGTAAGCACCGGGGAGCTGTTTTTT.

Many counts were recorded for this clonotype. The chain uses TRBV14 and TRBJ2-3, with 7 positions matching TRBD2. CDR3 length equals 17 residues. Trimming removed 0 bases from V and 5 bases from J; junction bases left unmatched: 11. Germline V gives CDR1 SGHDN, CDR2 FVKESK. The CDR3, as DNA: TGTGCCAGCAGCCAAGATTTTGGCCTAGCGGTAGGAGATACGCAGTATTTT. Encoded protein: CASSQDFGLAVGDTQYF.